These 2 T cell receptor beta chains were sequenced from one sample in a study of T cells in localized non-small cell lung cancer. Repertoires were generated with immunoSEQ multiplex PCR, while TCRdb's copy carries only in-frame clones and drops some. Found here are 60,000 or so clones, roughly 79% of them singletons; the top ten hold approximately 4.7%. Here the sequenced sample was PBMCs, taken before any cancer treatment. The receptor set was obtained from a man aged 35 to 70 with stage II lung adenocarcinoma.

The chain couples TRBV6-5 to TRBJ2-1, with TRBD1 identical over 9 bases. Germline loops: CDR1 MNHEY, CDR2 SVGAGI. Trimming removed 2 bases from V and 4 bases from J; junction bases left unmatched: 6. This CDR3 comprises 16 residues. Here the CDR3 DNA reads TGTGCCAGCAGTTACACCGGGACAGGGCCGTACAATGAGCAGTTCTTC. Its protein is CASSYTGTGPYNEQFF.

This clone was detected a few times. This chain connects TRBV7-9 to TRBJ2-7; no clear D. CDR1 and CDR2 from the germline V gene are SEHNR and FQNEAQ (reference sequence). CDR3 size: 11 residues. The V end lost 4 bases, the J end lost 7 bases, and 8 bases lay between the germline ends. The CDR3 protein is CASSYPPEQYF. In DNA, the CDR3 is TGTGCCAGCAGCTATCCCCCAGAGCAGTACTTC.